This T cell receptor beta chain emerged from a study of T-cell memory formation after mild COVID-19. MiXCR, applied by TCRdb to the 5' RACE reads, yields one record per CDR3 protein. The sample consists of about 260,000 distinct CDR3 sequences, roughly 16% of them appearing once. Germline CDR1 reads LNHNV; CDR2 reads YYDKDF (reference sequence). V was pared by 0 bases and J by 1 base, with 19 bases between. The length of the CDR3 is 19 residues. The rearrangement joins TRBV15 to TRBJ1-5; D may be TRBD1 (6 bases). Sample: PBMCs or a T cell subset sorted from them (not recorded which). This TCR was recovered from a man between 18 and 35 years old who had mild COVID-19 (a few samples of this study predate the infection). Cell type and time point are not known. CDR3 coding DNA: TGTGCCACCAGCAGAGATTCAGGGGTATTTCAAGGGAGCAATCAGCCCCAGCATTTT. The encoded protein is CATSRDSGVFQGSNQPQHF.